Listed here are 29 T cell receptor beta chains from one sample, sequenced in a study of control samples from healthy donors and cancer patients. Here immunoSEQ multiplex PCR was the method, and the copy in TCRdb shows in-frame clones only, minus some. The sample contains tens of thousands of clones, roughly 91% of which appear only once. Specimen: blood. The receptors were gathered from a man in his forties or fifties in good health.

CDR3 amino acids: CASSQESSPYNEQFF. CDR3 DNA: TGTGCCAGCAGCCAAGAAAGTAGCCCATACAATGAGCAGTTCTTC. The genes are TRBV4-2 and TRBJ2-1; unclear D gene. The CDR3 has 15 amino acids. V gave up 0 bases and J gave up 4 bases, with 10 bases separating them. In germline, CDR1 is LGHNA, CDR2 YNFKEQ.

The V call is TRBV30, the J call TRBJ2-3, with a possible D match to TRBD2 (5 bases). V dropped 5 bases and J dropped 4 bases, with 10 bases sitting between them. This CDR3 comprises 12 residues. Germline CDR1 GTSNPN, CDR2 SVGIG (reference sequence). CDR3 region: CAWEGAADTQYF. For the CDR3, the DNA is TGTGCCTGGGAGGGAGCGGCAGATACGCAGTATTTT.

The CDR3 bases are TGTGCCAGCAGCCGCGACTCGAACACTGAAGCTTTCTTT. It codes for CASSRDSNTEAFF. The chain couples TRBV7-2 to TRBJ1-1; no clear D. V was trimmed by 5 bases and J by 1 base, leaving 8 bases between them. Per germline, CDR1 SGHTA and CDR2 FQGNSA. This CDR3 has 13 residues. Based on the CDR3 plus reference TRBV7-2 and TRBJ1-1, the full variable domain is GAGVSQSPSNKVTEKGKDVELRCDPISGHTALYWYRQSLGQGLEFLIYFQGNSAPDKSGLPSDRFSAERTGGSVSTLTIQRTQQEDSAVYLCASSRDSNTEAFFGQGTRLTVV.

The chain combines TRBV6-4 with TRBJ2-2; the D is unclear. There are 14 residues in the CDR3. V lost 4 bases and J 2 bases, leaving 8 bases between the germline ends. Germline V CDR1 and CDR2: MRHNA, SNTAGT. The CDR3 is CASSAVLNTGELFF. Here the CDR3 DNA reads TGTGCCAGCAGTGCGGTCTTAAACACCGGGGAGCTGTTTTTT.

DNA for the CDR3: TGTGCCAGCTCACCACCGTCCACCTCCACCGGGGAGCTGTTTTTT. Translating gives CASSPPSTSTGELFF. The chain links TRBV18 to TRBJ2-2, with no clear D. From germline, CDR1 is KGHSH and CDR2 LQKENI. The CDR3 covers 15 residues. V was clipped by 0 bases and J by 4 bases, with 9 bases between them.

The chain couples TRBV10-3 to TRBJ2-1, with D possibly being TRBD1 (6 bases). The CDR3 covers 14 residues. Germline CDR1 ENHRY, CDR2 SYGVKD. V lost 11 bases and J lost 1, with 15 bases in between. DNA of the CDR3: TGTGCCGTCACCTCACAGGGATCCTACAATGAGCAGTTCTTC. Encoded protein: CAVTSQGSYNEQFF.

The chain joins TRBV5-1 to TRBJ1-1, with unresolved D. Germline CDR1 reads SGHRS; CDR2 reads YFSETQ. This CDR3 comprises 14 residues. V was shortened by 0 bases and J by 1 base, with 7 bases between the two germline ends. The CDR3 DNA reads as TGCGCCAGCAGCTTGGCGACGGCGAACACTGAAGCTTTCTTT. This translates into CASSLATANTEAFF.

The J gene is TRBJ1-1, the V gene TRBV14; D gene unclear. The CDR3 runs to 13 residues. Trimming pared 0 bases from V and 7 bases from J, leaving 9 bases between. Per germline, CDR1 SGHDN and CDR2 FVKESK. CDR3 nucleotide sequence: TGTGCCAGCAGCCAAGATCTAGGCAGTGAAGCTTTCTTT. Its translation: CASSQDLGSEAFF.

The rearrangement uses TRBV19 and TRBJ1-1, with a weak D call TRBD1 (5 bases). The length of the CDR3 is 14 residues. Germline V gene lookup returns CDR1 LNHDA and CDR2 SQIVND (reference sequence). The V end was cut by 5 bases, the J end by 4 bases, with 14 bases between. The CDR3 bases are TGTGCCAGTAGTGCTCGGGGGACGGTCACTGAAGCTTTCTTT. Encoded protein: CASSARGTVTEAFF. The full variable domain, its missing parts supplied by reference TRBV19 and TRBJ1-1, is DGGITQSPKYLFRKEGQNVTLSCEQNLNHDAMYWYRQDPGQGLRLIYYSQIVNDFQKGDIAEGYSVSREKKESFPLTVTSAQKNPTAFYLCASSARGTVTEAFFGQGTRLTVV.

This sequence joins TRBV12-5 and TRBJ1-5; maybe TRBD1 (5 bases). CDR3 length: 16 amino acids. Germline CDR1 reads LGHNT; CDR2 reads FRNRAP. V was pared by 6 bases and J by 1 base, with 16 bases between. This chain's CDR3 is CASGPGQHESNQPQHF. CDR3 bases: TGTGCTAGTGGACCTGGACAACACGAAAGCAATCAGCCCCAGCATTTT. Based on the CDR3 plus reference TRBV12-5 and TRBJ1-5, the full variable domain is DARVTQTPRHKVTEMGQEVTMRCQPILGHNTVFWYRQTMMQGLELLAYFRNRAPLDDSGMPKDRFSAEMPDATLATLKIQPSEPRDSAVYFCASGPGQHESNQPQHFGDGTRLSIL.

This clone was seen a single time. The chain recombines TRBV24-1 with TRBJ1-2; weak D call: TRBD1 (5 bases). This CDR3 has 13 amino acids. CDR1 is KGHDR, CDR2 SFDVKD, per germline. The V end lost 7 bases, the J end lost 2 bases, and 10 bases lay between the germline ends. CDR3 loop: CATSWSGNYGYTF. As DNA, the CDR3 is TGTGCCACCAGCTGGTCAGGGAACTATGGCTACACCTTC.

The chain joins TRBV10-2 to TRBJ2-7, with TRBD1 identical over 7 bases. The J segment lost 2 bases and the V segment lost 7 bases, leaving 11 bases of the junction unmatched. The CDR3 runs 15 residues. CDR1 is WSHSY, CDR2 SAAADI, per germline. The CDR3: CASTASGTDPYEQYF. DNA for the CDR3: TGCGCCAGCACGGCCTCCGGGACAGACCCCTACGAGCAGTACTTC.

The genes are TRBV5-6 and TRBJ2-5; D remains unclear. Germline V gene sequence: CDR1 SGHDT, CDR2 YYEEEE. The ends were cut back, 4 bases at V and 0 bases at J, with 10 bases in the middle. The CDR3 is made up of 14 amino acids. CDR3 nucleotides: TGTGCCAGCAGCACGGTGGAGCACCAAGAGACCCAGTACTTC. This gives the protein CASSTVEHQETQYF. The complete variable domain, with remaining parts taken from reference TRBV5-6 and TRBJ2-5, reads DAGVTQSPTHLIKTRGQQVTLRCSPKSGHDTVSWYQQALGQGPQFIFQYYEEEERQRGNFPDRFSGHQFPNYSSELNVNALLLGDSALYLCASSTVEHQETQYFGPGTRLLVL.

The chain combines TRBV4-1 with TRBJ2-2, with no clear D. CDR1 and CDR2 (germline): MGHRA, YSYEKL. The CDR3 is made up of 13 amino acids. The ends were cut back, 3 bases at V and 6 bases at J, with 8 bases in the middle. For the CDR3, the DNA is TGCGCCAGCAGCCACTCTGGGGCCGGGGAGCTGTTTTTT. This translates into CASSHSGAGELFF.

The chain recombines TRBV14 with TRBJ2-7, with TRBD1 identical over 11 bases. Germline trimming cut 4 bases from V and 6 bases from J; bases unmatched to any gene: 8. Germline V CDR1 and CDR2: SGHDN, FVKESK. The CDR3 extends over 15 amino acids. The CDR3 nucleotides are TGTGCCAGCAGCCTCGGGACAGGGGGGCTAGGCGAGCAGTACTTC. Translated: CASSLGTGGLGEQYF.

The V and J genes are TRBV12-3 or TRBV12-4 and TRBJ2-3; no definite D call. The CDR3 has 12 amino acids. Trimming left V 8 bases short and J 2 bases short, with 8 bases between. This CDR3 reads CASGRYTDTQYF. The CDR3 DNA sequence: TGTGCCAGCGGACGGTACACAGATACGCAGTATTTT.

This chain joins TRBV19 and TRBJ1-1; D possibly corresponds to TRBD1 (6 bases). Germline CDR1 is LNHDA and CDR2 is SQIVND (reference sequence). The CDR3 length is 14 residues. Trimming took off 3 bases at V and 7 bases at J, with 15 bases between the two ends. The CDR3: CASSISEQGHEAFF. In DNA, the CDR3 is TGTGCCAGTAGTATCTCCGAACAGGGTCATGAAGCTTTCTTT.

The CDR3 DNA sequence: TGTGCCAGCAGTGGCCCAAAAGGAGGGGCCGGCTATGGCTACACCTTC. Its protein product is CASSGPKGGAGYGYTF. This sequence joins TRBV25-1 and TRBJ1-2; the D gene is possibly TRBD1 (5 bases). V shed 4 bases and J shed 4 bases, with 19 bases lying between them. This CDR3 contains 16 residues. Germline loops: CDR1 MGHDK, CDR2 SYGVNS.

This clone has only one observation. The rearrangement links TRBV27 to TRBJ2-2; maybe TRBD1 (7 bases). Per the germline V gene, CDR1 is MNHEY and CDR2 is SMNVEV (reference sequence). The CDR3 spans 13 residues. V dropped 10 bases and J dropped 4 bases, with 13 bases sitting between them. For the CDR3, the DNA is TGTGCCACGAGGCAGGGGGGCACCGGGGAGCTGTTTTTT. Its protein product is CATRQGGTGELFF.

The J gene is TRBJ2-7, the V gene TRBV7-9; 9 bases match TRBD1. This CDR3 comprises 15 residues. Germline CDR1 reads SEHNR; CDR2 reads FQNEAQ (reference sequence). V gave up 4 bases and J gave up 0 bases; unmatched junction bases: 4. The CDR3 nucleotides are TGTGCCAGCAGCTGGCCGGGACAGGGCTCCTACGAGCAGTACTTC. Its translation: CASSWPGQGSYEQYF.

The chain employs TRBV6-5 and TRBJ2-3; 7 nucleotides line up with TRBD2. The CDR3 sequence is 15 residues long. V shed 10 bases, J shed 4 bases, and the junction held 14 bases outside the gene matches. Germline V lookup: CDR1 MNHEY, CDR2 SVGAGI. Written as DNA, the CDR3 is TGTGCCACAGCCTCTGGGGGGGGGTTTTCAGATACGCAGTATTTT. Translation: CATASGGGFSDTQYF.

This clone was picked up one time. V and J are TRBV9 and TRBJ1-5, with 7 positions matching TRBD1. The germline gives CDR1 SGDLS, CDR2 YYNGEE. After removal of 0 bases from V and 1 base from J, the junction contained 4 bases not matched to a gene. The CDR3 runs to 16 residues. Written as DNA, the CDR3 is TGTGCCAGCAGCGTAGGGACAGGTAGGAGCAATCAGCCCCAGCATTTT. It encodes CASSVGTGRSNQPQHF.

This clone is a singleton in its sample. This chain uses TRBV5-4 with TRBJ1-1, with D possibly TRBD1 on 5 matching bases. The V end lost 4 bases, the J end lost 2 bases, and 9 bases lay between the germline ends. CDR3 length equals 13 residues. Germline V gene sequence: CDR1 SGHNT, CDR2 YYREEE (reference sequence). CDR3: CASSLDSNTEAFF. DNA for the CDR3: TGTGCCAGCAGCCTTGACAGTAACACTGAAGCTTTCTTT.

The chain couples TRBV11-2 to TRBJ2-7, with D uncertain. V lost 1 base, J lost 7 bases, and 2 bases lay in between. Germline values: CDR1 SGHAT, CDR2 FQNNGV. The CDR3 runs 10 residues. CDR3 protein: CASSLGEQYF. The CDR3 nucleotides are TGTGCCAGCAGCTTAGGAGAGCAGTACTTC.

J is TRBJ1-5 and V is TRBV4-1, with D possibly TRBD1 on 5 matching bases. With 0 bases removed from V and 6 bases from J, the gap between germline ends came to 9 bases. The CDR3 is 14 residues long. CDR1 is MGHRA and CDR2 is YSYEKL in the germline V gene. The CDR3 DNA reads as TGCGCCAGCAGCCAAGATGAGGGGATTCAGCCCCAGCATTTT. It yields the protein CASSQDEGIQPQHF.

V is TRBV19 and J is TRBJ1-1; TRBD1 might be the D (5 bases). The CDR3 has 10 amino acids. The germline gives CDR1 LNHDA, CDR2 SQIVND (reference sequence). For the CDR3, the DNA is TGTGGCGCGGGGGACACTGAAGCTTTCTTT. This gives the protein CGAGDTEAFF.

The chain couples TRBV13 to TRBJ2-2; no clear D gene. The CDR3 has 13 residues. In germline, CDR1 is PRHDT, CDR2 FYEKMQ (reference sequence). V dropped 0 bases and J dropped 5 bases, with 4 bases sitting between them. The CDR3 is CASSLGRTGELFF. The CDR3, as DNA: TGTGCCAGCAGCTTAGGGCGGACCGGGGAGCTGTTTTTT.

V is TRBV5-1 and J is TRBJ1-2, with 8 bases aligning to TRBD1. The junction had 3 bases not matched to a gene; V was cut back by 4 bases and J by 4 bases. There are 13 residues in the CDR3. The germline V gene encodes CDR1 SGHRS and CDR2 YFSETQ. The CDR3 DNA reads TGCGCCAGCAGCCCCGGACAGGGCTATGGCTACACCTTC. This gives the protein CASSPGQGYGYTF. Variable domain in full (rest from reference TRBV5-1 and TRBJ1-2): KAGVTQTPRYLIKTRGQQVTLSCSPISGHRSVSWYQQTPGQGLQFLFEYFSETQRNKGNFPGRFSGRQFSNSRSEMNVSTLELGDSALYLCASSPGQGYGYTFGSGTRLTVV.

V gene TRBV24-1 combines with J gene TRBJ2-2, with D tentatively TRBD1 (6 bases). Trimming stripped 3 bases from V and 2 bases from J, with 21 bases between. This CDR3 contains 19 residues. Germline V CDR1 and CDR2: KGHDR, SFDVKD. In DNA form, the CDR3 reads TGTGCCACCAGTGATCCGGGACACTTTAGGAAGGGCAACACCGGGGAGCTGTTTTTT. Protein sequence: CATSDPGHFRKGNTGELFF.